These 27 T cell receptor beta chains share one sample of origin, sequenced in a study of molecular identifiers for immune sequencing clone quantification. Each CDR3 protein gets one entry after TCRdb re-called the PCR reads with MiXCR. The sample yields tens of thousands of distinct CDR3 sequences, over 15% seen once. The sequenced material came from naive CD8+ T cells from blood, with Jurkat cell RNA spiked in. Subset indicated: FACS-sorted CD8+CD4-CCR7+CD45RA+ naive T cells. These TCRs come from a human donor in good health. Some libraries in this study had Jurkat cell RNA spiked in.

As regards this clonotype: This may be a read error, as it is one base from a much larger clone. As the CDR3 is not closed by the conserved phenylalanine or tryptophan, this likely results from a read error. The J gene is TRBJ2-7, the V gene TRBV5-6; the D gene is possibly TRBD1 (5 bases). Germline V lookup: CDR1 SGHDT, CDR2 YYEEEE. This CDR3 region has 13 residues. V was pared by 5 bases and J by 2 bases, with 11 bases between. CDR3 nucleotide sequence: TGTGCCAGCAGTCACGGACACGCCTACGAGCAGTACTAC. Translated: CASSHGHAYEQYY.

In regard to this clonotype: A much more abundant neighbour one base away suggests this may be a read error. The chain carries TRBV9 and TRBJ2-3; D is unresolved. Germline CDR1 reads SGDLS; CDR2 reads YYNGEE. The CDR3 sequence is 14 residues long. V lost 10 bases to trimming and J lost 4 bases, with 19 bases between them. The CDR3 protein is CASPPIVASDTQYF. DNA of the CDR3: TGTGCCTCTCCTCCTATAGTTGCGTCAGATACGCAGTATTTT. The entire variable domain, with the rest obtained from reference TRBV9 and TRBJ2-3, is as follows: DSGVTQTPKHLITATGQRVTLRCSPRSGDLSVYWYQQSLDQGLQFLIQYYNGEERAKGNILERFSAQQFPDLHSELNLSSLELGDSALYFCASPPIVASDTQYFGPGTRLTVL.

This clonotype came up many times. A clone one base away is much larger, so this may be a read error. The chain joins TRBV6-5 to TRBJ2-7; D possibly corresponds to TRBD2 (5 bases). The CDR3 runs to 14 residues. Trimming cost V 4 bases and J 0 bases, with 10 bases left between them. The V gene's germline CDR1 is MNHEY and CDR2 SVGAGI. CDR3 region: CASSWGESSYEQYV. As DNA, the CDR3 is TGTGCCAGCAGTTGGGGAGAGAGCTCCTACGAGCAGTACGTC.

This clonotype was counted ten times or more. The CDR3: CASSQDRQGAYEQYF. The CDR3 nucleotides read TGCGCCAGCAGCCAAGATCGGCAGGGGGCCTACGAGCAGTACTTC. The chain joins TRBV4-3 to TRBJ2-7; 7 bases align to TRBD1. The CDR3 extends over 15 amino acids. Per germline, CDR1 LGHNA and CDR2 YSLEER. Trimming cost V 0 bases and J 2 bases; bases outside gene matches: 4.

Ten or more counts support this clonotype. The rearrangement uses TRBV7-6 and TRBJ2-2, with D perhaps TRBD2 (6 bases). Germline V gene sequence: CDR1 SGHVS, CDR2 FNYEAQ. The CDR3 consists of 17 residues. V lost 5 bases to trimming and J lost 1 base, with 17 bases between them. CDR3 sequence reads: CASSTGVRNMNTGELFF. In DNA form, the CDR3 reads TGTGCCAGCAGCACGGGAGTGCGGAACATGAACACCGGGGAGCTGTTTTTT.

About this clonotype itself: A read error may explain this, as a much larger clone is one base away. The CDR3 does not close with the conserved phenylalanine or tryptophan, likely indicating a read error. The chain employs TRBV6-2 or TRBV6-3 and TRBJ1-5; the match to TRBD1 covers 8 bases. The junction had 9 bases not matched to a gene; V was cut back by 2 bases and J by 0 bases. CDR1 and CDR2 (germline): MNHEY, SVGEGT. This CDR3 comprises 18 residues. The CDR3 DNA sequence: TGTGCCAGCAGTTACCCACCTCCGGGACAGGATAGCAATCAGCCCCAGCATCTT. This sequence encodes CASSYPPPGQDSNQPQHL.

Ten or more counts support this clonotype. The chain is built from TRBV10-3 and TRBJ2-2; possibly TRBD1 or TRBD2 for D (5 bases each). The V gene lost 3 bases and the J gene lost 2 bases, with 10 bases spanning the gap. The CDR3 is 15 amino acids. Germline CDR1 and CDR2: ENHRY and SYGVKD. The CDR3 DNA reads TGTGCCATCAGTGATGGTGGGGGAAACACCGGGGAGCTGTTTTTT. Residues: CAISDGGGNTGELFF.

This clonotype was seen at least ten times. The CDR3 here is CASSLARASYEQYF. The CDR3, as DNA: TGTGCCAGCAGCTTAGCCAGGGCCTCCTACGAGCAGTACTTC. The J gene is TRBJ2-7, the V gene TRBV7-9; the D gene is possibly TRBD1 (5 bases). This CDR3 is 14 amino acids long. V was cut by 0 bases and J by 0 bases, with 6 bases left in between. Germline V gene data show CDR1 as SEHNR and CDR2 as FQNEAQ (reference sequence).

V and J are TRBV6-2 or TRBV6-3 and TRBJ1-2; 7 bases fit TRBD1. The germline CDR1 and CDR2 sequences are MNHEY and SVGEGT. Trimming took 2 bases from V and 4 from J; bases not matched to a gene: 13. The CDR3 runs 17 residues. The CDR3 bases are TGTGCCAGCAGTTACGAACTGGGCAGGGGGAGCGTCTATGGCTACACCTTC. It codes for CASSYELGRGSVYGYTF.

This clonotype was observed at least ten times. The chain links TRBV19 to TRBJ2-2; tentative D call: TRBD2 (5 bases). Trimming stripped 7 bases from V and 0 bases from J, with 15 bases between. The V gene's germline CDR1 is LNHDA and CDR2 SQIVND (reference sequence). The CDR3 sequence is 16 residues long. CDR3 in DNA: TGTGCCAGTATTGGACTCGGGCTTACGAACACCGGGGAGCTGTTTTTT. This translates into CASIGLGLTNTGELFF.

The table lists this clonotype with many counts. DNA of the CDR3: TGTGCCAGCAGTTTCGGGACAGCTCACACCGGGGAGCTGTTTTTT. Residues: CASSFGTAHTGELFF. The V call is TRBV12-3 or TRBV12-4, the J call TRBJ2-2; 7 positions match TRBD1. This CDR3 has 15 residues. The V gene end was trimmed by 3 bases and the J gene end by 3 bases; junction bases not matched to a gene: 4.

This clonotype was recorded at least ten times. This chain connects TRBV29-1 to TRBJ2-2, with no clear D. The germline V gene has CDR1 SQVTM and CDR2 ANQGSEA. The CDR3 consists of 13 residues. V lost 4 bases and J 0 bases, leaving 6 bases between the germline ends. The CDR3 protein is CSVVRANTGELFF. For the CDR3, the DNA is TGCAGCGTTGTAAGGGCGAACACCGGGGAGCTGTTTTTT.

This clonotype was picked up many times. The CDR3 loop is CASSFRLGTDTQYF. As DNA, the CDR3 is TGTGCCAGCAGTTTCCGGCTAGGCACAGATACGCAGTATTTT. J is TRBJ2-3 and V is TRBV28, with D uncertain. The CDR3 runs to 14 residues. The V gene's germline CDR1 is MDHEN and CDR2 SYDVKM. V was cut by 3 bases and J by 1 base, with 8 bases left in between.

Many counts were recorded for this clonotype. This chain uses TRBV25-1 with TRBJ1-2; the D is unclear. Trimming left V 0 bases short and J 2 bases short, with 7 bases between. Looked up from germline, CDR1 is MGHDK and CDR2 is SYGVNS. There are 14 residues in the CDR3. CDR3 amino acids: CASSEYERNYGYTF. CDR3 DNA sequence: TGTGCCAGCAGTGAATATGAGAGGAACTATGGCTACACCTTC.

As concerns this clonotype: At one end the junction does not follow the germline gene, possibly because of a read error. The CDR3, as DNA: TGTGTCAGCAGTTACTCCCGAATAATAGAGCAAGAGACCCAGTACTTC. This translates into CVSSYSRIIEQETQYF. The chain couples TRBV6-5 to TRBJ2-5, with D hard to call. The CDR3 length is 16 residues. CDR1 and CDR2 from the germline V gene are MNHEY and SVGAGI.

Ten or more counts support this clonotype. CDR3 nucleotides: TGCAGCGTTGAAGATTCTGGACTAACGGGAGATACGCAGTATTTT. Its translation is CSVEDSGLTGDTQYF. The chain is built from TRBV29-1 and TRBJ2-3, with D possibly being TRBD2 (6 bases). This CDR3 spans 15 amino acids. The germline V gene has CDR1 SQVTM and CDR2 ANQGSEA. V gave up 0 bases and J gave up 5 bases, with 15 bases separating them.

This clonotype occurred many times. CDR3 region: CASSLQDTDEGYTF. CDR3 in DNA: TGTGCCAGCAGTCTACAGGACACTGACGAAGGCTACACCTTC. The chain uses TRBV2 and TRBJ1-2; TRBD1 is a possible D gene (5 bases). The CDR3 is 14 amino acids. Germline V CDR1 and CDR2: SNHLY, FYNNEI. Deletions cut 5 bases from V and 8 bases from J, with 18 bases between.

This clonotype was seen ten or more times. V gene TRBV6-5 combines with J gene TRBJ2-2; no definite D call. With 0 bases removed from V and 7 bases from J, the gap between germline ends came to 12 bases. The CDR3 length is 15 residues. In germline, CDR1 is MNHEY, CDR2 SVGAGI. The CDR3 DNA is TGTGCCAGCAGTTACTCGACTCTTGGTGTCGGGGAGCTGTTTTTT. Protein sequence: CASSYSTLGVGELFF.

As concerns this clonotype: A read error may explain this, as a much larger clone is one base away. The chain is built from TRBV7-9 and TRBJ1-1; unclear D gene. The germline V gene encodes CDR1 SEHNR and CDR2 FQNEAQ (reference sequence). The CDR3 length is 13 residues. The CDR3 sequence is CTSNPRDNTEAFF. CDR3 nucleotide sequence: TGTACCAGCAACCCGCGGGATAACACTGAAGCTTTCTTT.

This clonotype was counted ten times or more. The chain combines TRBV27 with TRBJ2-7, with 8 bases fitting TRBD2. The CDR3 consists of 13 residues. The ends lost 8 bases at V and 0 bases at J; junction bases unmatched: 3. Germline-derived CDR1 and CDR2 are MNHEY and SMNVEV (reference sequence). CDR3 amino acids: CASGLAGSYEQYF. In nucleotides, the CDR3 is TGTGCCAGCGGCCTAGCGGGCTCCTACGAGCAGTACTTC.

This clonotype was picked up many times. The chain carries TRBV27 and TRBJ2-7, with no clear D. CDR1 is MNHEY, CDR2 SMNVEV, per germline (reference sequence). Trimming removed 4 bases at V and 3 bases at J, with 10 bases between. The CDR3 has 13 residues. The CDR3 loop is CASSYSPDYEQYF. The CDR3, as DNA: TGTGCCAGCAGTTATTCCCCGGACTACGAGCAGTACTTC.

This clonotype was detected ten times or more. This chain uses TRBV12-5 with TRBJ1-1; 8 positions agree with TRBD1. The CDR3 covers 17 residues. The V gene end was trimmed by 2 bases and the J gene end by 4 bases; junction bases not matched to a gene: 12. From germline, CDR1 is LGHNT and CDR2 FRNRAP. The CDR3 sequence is CASGLHLTGAWGTEAFF. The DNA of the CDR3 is TGTGCTAGTGGTTTGCATTTGACAGGGGCATGGGGCACTGAAGCTTTCTTT.

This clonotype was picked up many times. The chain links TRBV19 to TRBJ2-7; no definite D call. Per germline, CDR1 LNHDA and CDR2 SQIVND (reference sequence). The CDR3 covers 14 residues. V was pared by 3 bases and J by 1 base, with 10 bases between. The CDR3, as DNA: TGTGCCAGTAGTATGCTCGGCAGATCCTACGAGCAGTACTTC. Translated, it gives CASSMLGRSYEQYF.

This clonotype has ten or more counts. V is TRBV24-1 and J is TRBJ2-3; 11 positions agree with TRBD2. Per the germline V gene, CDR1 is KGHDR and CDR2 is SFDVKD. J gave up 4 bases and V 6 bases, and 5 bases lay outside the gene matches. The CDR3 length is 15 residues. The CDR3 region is CATSNSGGVSDTQYF. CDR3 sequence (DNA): TGTGCCACCAGTAATAGCGGGGGGGTGTCAGATACGCAGTATTTT.

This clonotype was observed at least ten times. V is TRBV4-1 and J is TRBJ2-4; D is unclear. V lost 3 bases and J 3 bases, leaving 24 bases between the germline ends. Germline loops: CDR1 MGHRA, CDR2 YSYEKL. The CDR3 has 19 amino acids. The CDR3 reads CASSQTRLGRADLKNIQYF. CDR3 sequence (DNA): TGCGCCAGCAGCCAGACCCGATTAGGTCGGGCAGACCTCAAAAACATTCAGTACTTC.

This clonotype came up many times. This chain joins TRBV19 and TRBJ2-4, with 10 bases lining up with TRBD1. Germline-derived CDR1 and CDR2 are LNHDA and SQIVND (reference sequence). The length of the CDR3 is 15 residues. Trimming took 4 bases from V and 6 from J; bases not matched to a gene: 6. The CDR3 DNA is TGTGCCAGTAGTAACCGGGACAGGGGTACAAACATTCAGTACTTC. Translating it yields CASSNRDRGTNIQYF. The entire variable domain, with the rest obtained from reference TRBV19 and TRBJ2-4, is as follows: DGGITQSPKYLFRKEGQNVTLSCEQNLNHDAMYWYRQDPGQGLRLIYYSQIVNDFQKGDIAEGYSVSREKKESFPLTVTSAQKNPTAFYLCASSNRDRGTNIQYFGAGTRLSVL.

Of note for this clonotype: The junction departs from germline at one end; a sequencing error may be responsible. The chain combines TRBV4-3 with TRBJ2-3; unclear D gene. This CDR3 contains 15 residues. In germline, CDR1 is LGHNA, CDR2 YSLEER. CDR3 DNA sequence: TGCGCCGGCAGCCAAGACTGGGCTTACACGGATACGCAGTATTTT. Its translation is CAGSQDWAYTDTQYF.